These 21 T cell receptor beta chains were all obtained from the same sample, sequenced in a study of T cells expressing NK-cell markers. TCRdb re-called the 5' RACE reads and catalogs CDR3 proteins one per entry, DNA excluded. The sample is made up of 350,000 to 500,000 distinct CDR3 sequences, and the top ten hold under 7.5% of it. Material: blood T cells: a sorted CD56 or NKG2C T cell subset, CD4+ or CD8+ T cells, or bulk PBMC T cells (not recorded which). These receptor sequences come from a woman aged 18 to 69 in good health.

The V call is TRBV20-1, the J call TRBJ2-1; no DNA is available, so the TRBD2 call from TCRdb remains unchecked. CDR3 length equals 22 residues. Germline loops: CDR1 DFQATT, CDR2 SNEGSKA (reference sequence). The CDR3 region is CSALTQGGSGTSGSAFYNEQFF.

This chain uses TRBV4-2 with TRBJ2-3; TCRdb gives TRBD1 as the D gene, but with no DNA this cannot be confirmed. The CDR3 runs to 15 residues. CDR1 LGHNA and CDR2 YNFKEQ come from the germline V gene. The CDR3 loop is CASSQVLRPTDTQYF.

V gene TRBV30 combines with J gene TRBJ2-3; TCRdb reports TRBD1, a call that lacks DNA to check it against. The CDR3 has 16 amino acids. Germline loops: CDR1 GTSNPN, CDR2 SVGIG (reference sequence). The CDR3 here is CAWTNGGVFLTDTQYF.

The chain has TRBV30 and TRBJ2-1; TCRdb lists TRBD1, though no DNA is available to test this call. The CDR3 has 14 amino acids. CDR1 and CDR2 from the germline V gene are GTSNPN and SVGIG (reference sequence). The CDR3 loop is CAWSLGVSYNEQFF.

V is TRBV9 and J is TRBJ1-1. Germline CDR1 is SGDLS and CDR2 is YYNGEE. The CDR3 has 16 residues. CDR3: CASSNVVGLQNTEAFF.

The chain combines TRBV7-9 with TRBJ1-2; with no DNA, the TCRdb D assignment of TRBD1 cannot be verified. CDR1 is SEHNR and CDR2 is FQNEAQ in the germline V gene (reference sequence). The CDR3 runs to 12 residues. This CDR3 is CASSSGQGDYTF.

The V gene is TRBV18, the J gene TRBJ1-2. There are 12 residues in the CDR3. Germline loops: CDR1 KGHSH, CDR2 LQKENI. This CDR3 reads CASSPLAYGYTF. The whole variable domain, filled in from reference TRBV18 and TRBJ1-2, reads NAGVMQNPRHLVRRRGQEARLRCSPMKGHSHVYWYRQLPEEGLKFMVYLQKENIIDESGMPKERFSAEFPKEGPSILRIQQVVRGDSAAYFCASSPLAYGYTFGSGTRLTVV.

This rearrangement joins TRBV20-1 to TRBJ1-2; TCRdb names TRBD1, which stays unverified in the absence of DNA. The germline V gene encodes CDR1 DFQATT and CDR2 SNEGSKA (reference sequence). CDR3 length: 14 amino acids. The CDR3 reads CSARIFAGDYGYTF.

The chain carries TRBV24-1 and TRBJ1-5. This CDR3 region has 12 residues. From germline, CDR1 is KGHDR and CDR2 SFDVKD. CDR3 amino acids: CATSDVNQPQHF.

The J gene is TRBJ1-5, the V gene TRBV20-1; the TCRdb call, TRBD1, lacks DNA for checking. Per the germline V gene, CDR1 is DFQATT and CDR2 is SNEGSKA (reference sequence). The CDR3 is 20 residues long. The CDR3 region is CSARTPGQDHGYAGNQPQHF.

The CDR3 here is CSVEAPTPEQETQYF. This chain connects TRBV29-1 to TRBJ2-5; TCRdb's D call, TRBD1, is unchecked because there is no DNA. Germline-derived CDR1 and CDR2 are SQVTM and ANQGSEA. The CDR3 length is 15 residues. Full variable domain (rest looked up from reference TRBV29-1 and TRBJ2-5): SAVISQKPSRDICQRGTSLTIQCQVDSQVTMMFWYRQQPGQSLTLIATANQGSEATYESGFVIDKFPISRPNLTFSTLTVSNMSPEDSSIYLCSVEAPTPEQETQYFGPGTRLLVL.

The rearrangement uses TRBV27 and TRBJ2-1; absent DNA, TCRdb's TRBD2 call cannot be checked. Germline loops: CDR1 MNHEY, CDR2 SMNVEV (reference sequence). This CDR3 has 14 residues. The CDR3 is CASSFVLAGNEQFF.

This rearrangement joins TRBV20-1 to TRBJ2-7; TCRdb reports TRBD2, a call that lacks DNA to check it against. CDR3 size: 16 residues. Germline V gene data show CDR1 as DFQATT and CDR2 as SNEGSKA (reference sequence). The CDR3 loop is CSARDSGLAADYEQYF.

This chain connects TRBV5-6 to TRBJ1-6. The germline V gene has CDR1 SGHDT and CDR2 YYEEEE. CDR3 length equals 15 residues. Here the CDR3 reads CASSLLSDLHSPLHF.

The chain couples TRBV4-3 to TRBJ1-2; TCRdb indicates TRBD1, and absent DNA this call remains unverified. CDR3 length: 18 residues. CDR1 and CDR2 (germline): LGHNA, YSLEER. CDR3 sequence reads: CASSQDVDRGTRSYGYTF.

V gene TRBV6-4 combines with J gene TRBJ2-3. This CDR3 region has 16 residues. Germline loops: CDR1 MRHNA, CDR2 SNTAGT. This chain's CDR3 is CASSTSSGKGTDTQYF.

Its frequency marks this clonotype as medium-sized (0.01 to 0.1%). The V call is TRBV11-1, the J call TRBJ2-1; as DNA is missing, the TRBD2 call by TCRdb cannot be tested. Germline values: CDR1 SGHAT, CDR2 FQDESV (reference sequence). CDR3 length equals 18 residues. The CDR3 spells CASSLYRVRLAGVGEQFF.

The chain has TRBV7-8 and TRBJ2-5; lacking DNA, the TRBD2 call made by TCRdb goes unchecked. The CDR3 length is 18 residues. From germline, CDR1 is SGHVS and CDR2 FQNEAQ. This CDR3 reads CASSLGGVGAGGQETQYF.

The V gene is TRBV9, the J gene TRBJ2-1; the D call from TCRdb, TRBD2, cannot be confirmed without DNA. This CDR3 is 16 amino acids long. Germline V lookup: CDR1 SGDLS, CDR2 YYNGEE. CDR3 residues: CASSVRGLAGYNEQFF. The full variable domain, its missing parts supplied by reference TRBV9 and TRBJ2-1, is DSGVTQTPKHLITATGQRVTLRCSPRSGDLSVYWYQQSLDQGLQFLIQYYNGEERAKGNILERFSAQQFPDLHSELNLSSLELGDSALYFCASSVRGLAGYNEQFFGPGTRLTVL.

CDR3 region: CASSNRALGGSGELFF. The chain recombines TRBV7-2 with TRBJ2-2; TCRdb's D gene call, TRBD2, goes unchecked for lack of DNA. This CDR3 contains 16 residues. From germline, CDR1 is SGHTA and CDR2 FQGNSA.

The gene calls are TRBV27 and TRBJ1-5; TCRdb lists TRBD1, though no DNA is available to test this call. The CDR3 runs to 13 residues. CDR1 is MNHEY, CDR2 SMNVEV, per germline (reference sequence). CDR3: CASRMDGGGPQHF.